These 14 T cell receptor beta chains were all obtained from the same sample, sequenced in a study of blood T cell repertoires in COVID-19. The protocol was immunoSEQ multiplex PCR, while the TCRdb copy is restricted to in-frame clones and leaves out a portion. Among 200,000 to 300,000 clones listed, 80% to 90% were seen once. The sequencing sample was made of peripheral blood. Receptors were obtained from a man over 45 with acute or convalescent COVID-19.

J is TRBJ1-5 and V is TRBV12-5, with D possibly TRBD1 on 6 matching bases. The CDR3 is 13 residues long. The V gene lost 3 bases and the J gene lost 10 bases, with 13 bases spanning the gap. Germline V lookup: CDR1 LGHNT, CDR2 FRNRAP. This CDR3 reads CASGFQGNDPQHF. The CDR3 DNA reads TGTGCTAGTGGTTTCCAGGGGAATGATCCCCAGCATTTT. Full variable domain (remainder filled in from reference TRBV12-5 and TRBJ1-5): DARVTQTPRHKVTEMGQEVTMRCQPILGHNTVFWYRQTMMQGLELLAYFRNRAPLDDSGMPKDRFSAEMPDATLATLKIQPSEPRDSAVYFCASGFQGNDPQHFGDGTRLSIL.

This clone was detected only a few times. This sequence joins TRBV6-1 and TRBJ1-6; a possible D gene is TRBD1 (5 bases). Between the trimmed V and J ends, which lost 2 bases and 8 bases, there was a span of 13 bases. Germline assignment: CDR1 MNHNS and CDR2 SASEGT. The CDR3 runs 15 residues. The CDR3 spells CASSEQGGKDSPLHF. In DNA, the CDR3 is TGTGCCAGCAGTGAACAGGGAGGTAAAGATTCACCCCTCCACTTT.

V usage is TRBV5-1 and J usage is TRBJ1-4; 8 bases line up with TRBD1. The CDR3 covers 15 residues. The germline V gene has CDR1 SGHRS and CDR2 YFSETQ. Trimming took 2 bases from V and 7 from J; bases not matched to a gene: 7. The CDR3 nucleotides are TGCGCCAGCAGCTTCCTCGGACAGGGTACTGAAAAACTGTTTTTT. As protein: CASSFLGQGTEKLFF.

V is TRBV13 and J is TRBJ1-2, with 9 bases fitting TRBD1. The V gene's germline CDR1 is PRHDT and CDR2 FYEKMQ (reference sequence). This CDR3 region has 15 residues. V was clipped by 0 bases and J by 2 bases; unmatched bases: 1. CDR3: CASSLGGQGNYGYTF. CDR3 DNA: TGTGCCAGCAGCTTAGGGGGACAGGGCAACTATGGCTACACCTTC.

The chain uses TRBV30 and TRBJ2-7, with TRBD1 matching 7 bases. V lost 1 base to trimming and J lost 2 bases; unmatched junction nucleotides: 5. The germline V gene has CDR1 GTSNPN and CDR2 SVGIG (reference sequence). This CDR3 spans 14 amino acids. CDR3 bases: TGTGCCTGGAGTGGCCGGGACAGAGCCTACGAGCAGTACTTC. Translation gives CAWSGRDRAYEQYF. The entire variable domain, with the rest obtained from reference TRBV30 and TRBJ2-7, is as follows: SQTIHQWPATLVQPVGSPLSLECTVEGTSNPNLYWYRQAAGRGLQLLFYSVGIGQISSEVPQNLSASRPQDRQFILSSKKLLLSDSGFYLCAWSGRDRAYEQYFGPGTRLTVT.

This rearrangement joins TRBV18 to TRBJ1-2; the D is unclear. From germline, CDR1 is KGHSH and CDR2 LQKENI. V lost 2 bases and J lost 1, with 17 bases in between. CDR3 length: 17 amino acids. The CDR3 reads CASSPASLGRDNYGYTF. In DNA form, the CDR3 reads TGTGCCAGCTCACCAGCTAGTCTGGGGAGAGATAACTATGGCTACACCTTC.

V and J are TRBV3-1 (or the pseudogene TRBV3-2) and TRBJ2-2; D ambiguous. With 4 bases removed from V and 4 bases from J, the gap between germline ends came to 10 bases. Germline V CDR1 and CDR2: LGHDT, YNNKEL (reference sequence). The CDR3 sequence is 14 residues long. CDR3: CASSRGDRTGELFF. The DNA of the CDR3 is TGTGCCAGCAGCCGCGGCGACCGCACCGGGGAGCTGTTTTTT.

This clone was seen a handful of times. DNA of the CDR3: TGTGCCAGCAGCAGAGACAGGGGGCCTTTAGGCCAGCATTTT. This codes for CASSRDRGPLGQHF. This chain connects TRBV7-8 to TRBJ1-5; 10 nucleotides align to TRBD1. Trimming at V came to 5 bases and at J to 12 bases, leaving 10 bases not matched to a gene. CDR3 length: 14 amino acids. CDR1 is SGHVS, CDR2 FQNEAQ, per germline.

The chain uses TRBV7-9 and TRBJ2-5; unclear D gene. V gave up 4 bases and J gave up 2 bases, with 2 bases separating them. CDR3 size: 11 residues. Germline V gene lookup returns CDR1 SEHNR and CDR2 FQNEAQ (reference sequence). The CDR3 sequence: CASSSQETQYF. For the CDR3, the DNA is TGTGCCAGCAGCTCTCAAGAGACCCAGTACTTC.

The chain has TRBV14 and TRBJ1-6; unclear D gene. Germline CDR1 reads SGHDN; CDR2 reads FVKESK. With 0 bases removed from V and 7 bases from J, the gap between germline ends came to 7 bases. CDR3 length: 14 amino acids. The CDR3 loop reads CASSQDGSNSPLHF. In nucleotides, the CDR3 is TGTGCCAGCAGCCAAGATGGCTCCAATTCACCCCTCCACTTT.

The chain uses TRBV7-9 and TRBJ2-7; 8 positions agree with TRBD1. After removal of 5 bases from V and 0 bases from J, the junction contained 3 bases not matched to a gene. In germline, CDR1 is SEHNR, CDR2 FQNEAQ (reference sequence). This CDR3 has 14 amino acids. The CDR3 reads CASSLQGDSYEQYF. The CDR3 coding sequence is TGTGCCAGCAGCCTACAGGGGGACTCCTACGAGCAGTACTTC.

The chain joins TRBV19 to TRBJ2-6; TRBD2 matches 7 bases. J was trimmed by 2 bases and V by 0 bases; bases with no gene match: 1. Germline assignment: CDR1 LNHDA and CDR2 SQIVND (reference sequence). The CDR3 contains 16 residues. This chain's CDR3 is CASSIDGGAGANVLTF. CDR3 nucleotide sequence: TGTGCCAGTAGTATAGATGGGGGGGCTGGGGCCAACGTCCTGACTTTC.

The chain couples TRBV29-1 to TRBJ2-1, with 10 bases that match TRBD2. Trimming at V came to 1 base and at J to 0 bases, leaving 6 bases not matched to a gene. CDR1 and CDR2 from the germline V gene are SQVTM and ANQGSEA. The CDR3 length is 17 residues. CDR3: CSVEGLAGVSSYNEQFF. The CDR3 DNA reads as TGCAGCGTTGAAGGTCTAGCGGGAGTTAGCTCCTACAATGAGCAGTTCTTC.

The V call is TRBV2, the J call TRBJ2-5, with 9 bases identical to TRBD2. Trimming cost V 7 bases and J 5 bases; bases outside gene matches: 2. CDR3 size: 12 residues. Germline lookup yields CDR1 SNHLY and CDR2 FYNNEI. For the CDR3, the DNA is TGTGCCAGCACCACTAGCGGGGAGACCCAGTACTTC. Protein: CASTTSGETQYF. The full variable domain, its missing parts supplied by reference TRBV2 and TRBJ2-5, is EPEVTQTPSHQVTQMGQEVILRCVPISNHLYFYWYRQILGQKVEFLVSFYNNEISEKSEIFDDQFSVERPDGSNFTLKIRSTKLEDSAMYFCASTTSGETQYFGPGTRLLVL.